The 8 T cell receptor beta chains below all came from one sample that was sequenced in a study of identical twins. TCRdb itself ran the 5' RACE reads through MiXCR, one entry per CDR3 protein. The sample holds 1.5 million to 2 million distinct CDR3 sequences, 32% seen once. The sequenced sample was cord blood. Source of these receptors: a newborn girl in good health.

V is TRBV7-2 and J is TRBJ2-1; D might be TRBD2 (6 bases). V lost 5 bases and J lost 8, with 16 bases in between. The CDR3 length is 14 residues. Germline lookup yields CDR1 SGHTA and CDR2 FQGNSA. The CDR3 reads CASSPRLVGDEQFF. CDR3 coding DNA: TGTGCCAGCAGCCCGCGACTAGTTGGTGATGAGCAGTTCTTC.

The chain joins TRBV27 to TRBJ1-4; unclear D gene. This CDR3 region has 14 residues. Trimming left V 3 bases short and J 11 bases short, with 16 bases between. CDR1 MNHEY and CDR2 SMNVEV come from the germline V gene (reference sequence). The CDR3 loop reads CASSLEQLVGKLFF. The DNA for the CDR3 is TGTGCCAGCAGTTTGGAACAGCTTGTTGGGAAACTGTTTTTT.

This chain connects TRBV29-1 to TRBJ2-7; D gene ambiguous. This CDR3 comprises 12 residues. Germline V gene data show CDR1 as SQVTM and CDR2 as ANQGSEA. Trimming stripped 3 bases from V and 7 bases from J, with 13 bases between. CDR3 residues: CSVDSGWNEQYF. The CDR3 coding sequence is TGCAGCGTTGACTCGGGTTGGAATGAGCAGTACTTC.

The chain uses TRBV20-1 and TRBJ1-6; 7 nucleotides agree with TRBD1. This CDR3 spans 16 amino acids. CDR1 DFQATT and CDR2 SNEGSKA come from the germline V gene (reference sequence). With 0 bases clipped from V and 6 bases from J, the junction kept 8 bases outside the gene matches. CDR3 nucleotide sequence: TGCAGTGCTAGAGATCCCTACAGGGGAGGTAATTCACCCCTCCACTTT. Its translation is CSARDPYRGGNSPLHF.

The CDR3: CASSLGFSGFDEQYF. The CDR3 DNA follows: TGTGCCAGCAGTTTAGGGTTCTCGGGGTTCGACGAGCAGTACTTC. This sequence joins TRBV27 and TRBJ2-5; D possibly corresponds to TRBD2 (5 bases). Near its end, the DNA agrees better with TRBJ2-7, so the J call may be wrong. Germline V gives CDR1 MNHEY, CDR2 SMNVEV (reference sequence). The CDR3 has 15 amino acids.

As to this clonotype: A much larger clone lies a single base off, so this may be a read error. Here the CDR3 DNA reads TGCAGCGTTGGGGGGGACATGGAAGGATCCTCCTACGAGCAGTACTTC. Translated: CSVGGDMEGSSYEQYF. The V and J genes are TRBV29-1 and TRBJ2-7; D may match TRBD1 or TRBD2 (6 bases each). Trimming removed 4 bases at V and 0 bases at J, with 19 bases between. Germline assignment: CDR1 SQVTM and CDR2 ANQGSEA. The CDR3 is 16 residues long.

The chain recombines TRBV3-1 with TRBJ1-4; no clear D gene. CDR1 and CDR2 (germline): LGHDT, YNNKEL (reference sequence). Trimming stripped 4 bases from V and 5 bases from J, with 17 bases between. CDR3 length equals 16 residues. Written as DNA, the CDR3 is TGTGCCAGCAGCCCCCTTATAGGGCGGGAAAATGAAAAACTGTTTTTT. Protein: CASSPLIGRENEKLFF.

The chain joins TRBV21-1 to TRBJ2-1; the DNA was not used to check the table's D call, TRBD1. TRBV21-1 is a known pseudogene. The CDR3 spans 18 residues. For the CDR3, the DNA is TGTGCCAGCAGCAAAGAGACAGGGGCGCTTAGCTCCTACAATGAGCAGTTCTTC. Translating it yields CASSKETGALSSYNEQFF.